Reported below is one TCR beta chain. The sample originates from a study of blood T cell repertoires in COVID-19. Study overall: Nucleic acid was either cDNA or gDNA, and it came from T cells, B-cell-depleted T cells, or PBMCs.

CDR3 length equals 16 residues. Germline lookup yields CDR1 SGHAT and CDR2 FQNNGV. V shed 4 bases, J shed 2 bases, and the junction held 11 bases outside the gene matches. In the original analysis: Cell counts per sample came from amplifying reference gene primers. Here immunoSEQ multiplex PCR was the method, and the copy in TCRdb shows in-frame clones only, minus some. The V and J calls and the clone size are those of that table, but D and trimming were determined from the DNA. The table records 200,000 to 250,000 clones, more than 80% of them present only once. Material for sequencing was peripheral blood. This clonotype was sampled from a human donor in a cohort sampled during active COVID-19. The V call is TRBV11-2, the J call TRBJ2-7, with TRBD2 matching over 7 bases. Here the CDR3 reads CASSSFGRRETYEQYF. The CDR3 DNA reads TGTGCCAGCAGCTCCTTCGGAAGGCGGGAGACCTACGAGCAGTACTTC.